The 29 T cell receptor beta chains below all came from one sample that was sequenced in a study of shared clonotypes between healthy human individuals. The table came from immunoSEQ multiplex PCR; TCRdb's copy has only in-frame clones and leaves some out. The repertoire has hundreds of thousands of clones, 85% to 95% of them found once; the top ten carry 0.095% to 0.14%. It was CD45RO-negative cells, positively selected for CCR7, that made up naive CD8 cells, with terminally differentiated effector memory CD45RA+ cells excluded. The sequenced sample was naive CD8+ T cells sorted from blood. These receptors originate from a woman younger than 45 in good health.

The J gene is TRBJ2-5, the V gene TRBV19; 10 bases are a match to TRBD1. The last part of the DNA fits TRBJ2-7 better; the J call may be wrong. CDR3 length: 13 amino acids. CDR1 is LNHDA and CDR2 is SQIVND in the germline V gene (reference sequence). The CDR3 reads CASSIGTGAEQYF. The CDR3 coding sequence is TGTGCCAGTAGTATTGGGACAGGGGCCGAGCAGTACTTC.

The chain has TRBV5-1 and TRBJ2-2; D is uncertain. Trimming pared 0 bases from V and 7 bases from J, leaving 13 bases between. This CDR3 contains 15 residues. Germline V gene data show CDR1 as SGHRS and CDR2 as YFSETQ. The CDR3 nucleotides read TGCGCCAGCAGCTTGGGGGGAATAATCGACGGGGAGCTGTTTTTT. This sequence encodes CASSLGGIIDGELFF.

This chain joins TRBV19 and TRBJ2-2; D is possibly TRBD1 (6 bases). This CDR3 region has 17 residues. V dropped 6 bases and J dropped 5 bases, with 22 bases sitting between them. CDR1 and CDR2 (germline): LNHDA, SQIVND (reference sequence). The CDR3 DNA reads TGTGCCAGTAGCCTCCCATTACAGGGAAGTGGGACCGGGGAGCTGTTTTTT. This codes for CASSLPLQGSGTGELFF.

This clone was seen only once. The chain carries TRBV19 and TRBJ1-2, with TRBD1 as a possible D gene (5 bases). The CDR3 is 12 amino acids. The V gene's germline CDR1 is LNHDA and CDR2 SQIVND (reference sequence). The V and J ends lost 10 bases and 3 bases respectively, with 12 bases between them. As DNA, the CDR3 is TGTGCCACAAACAGGAATTACTATGGCTACACCTTC. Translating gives CATNRNYYGYTF.

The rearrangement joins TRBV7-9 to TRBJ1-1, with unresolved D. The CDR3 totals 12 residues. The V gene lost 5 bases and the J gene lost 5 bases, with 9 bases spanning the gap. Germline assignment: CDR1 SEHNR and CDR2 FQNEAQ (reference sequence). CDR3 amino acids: CASSPVVTEAFF. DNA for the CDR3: TGTGCCAGCAGCCCCGTCGTAACTGAAGCTTTCTTT.

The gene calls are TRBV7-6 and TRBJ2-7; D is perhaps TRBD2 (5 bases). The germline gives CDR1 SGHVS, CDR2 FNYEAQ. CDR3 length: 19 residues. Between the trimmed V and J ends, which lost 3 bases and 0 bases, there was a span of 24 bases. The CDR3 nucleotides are TGTGCCAGCAGCTTTGATCCGGTCCGAGCGGCCTCACGCTCCTACGAGCAGTACTTC. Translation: CASSFDPVRAASRSYEQYF.

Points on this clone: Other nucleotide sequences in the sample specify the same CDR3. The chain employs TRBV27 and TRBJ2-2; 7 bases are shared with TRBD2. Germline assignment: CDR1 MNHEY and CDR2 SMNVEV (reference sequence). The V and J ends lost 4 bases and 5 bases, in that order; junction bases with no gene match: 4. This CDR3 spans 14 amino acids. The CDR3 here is CASSYGGGTGELFF. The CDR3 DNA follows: TGTGCCAGCAGTTACGGGGGAGGGACCGGGGAGCTGTTTTTT.

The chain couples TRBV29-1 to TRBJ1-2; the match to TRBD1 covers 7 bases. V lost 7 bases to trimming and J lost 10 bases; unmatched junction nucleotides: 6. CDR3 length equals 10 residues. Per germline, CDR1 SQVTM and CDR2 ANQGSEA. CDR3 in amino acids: CSAGTEDYTF. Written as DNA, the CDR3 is TGCAGCGCCGGGACAGAAGACTACACCTTC.

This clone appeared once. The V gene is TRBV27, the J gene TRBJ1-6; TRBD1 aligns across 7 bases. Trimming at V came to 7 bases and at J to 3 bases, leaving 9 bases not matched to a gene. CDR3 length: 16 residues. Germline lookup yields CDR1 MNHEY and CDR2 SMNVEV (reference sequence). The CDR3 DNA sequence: TGTGCCAGCACCGCCGGGACAGCAAGCTATAATTCACCCCTCCACTTT. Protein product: CASTAGTASYNSPLHF.

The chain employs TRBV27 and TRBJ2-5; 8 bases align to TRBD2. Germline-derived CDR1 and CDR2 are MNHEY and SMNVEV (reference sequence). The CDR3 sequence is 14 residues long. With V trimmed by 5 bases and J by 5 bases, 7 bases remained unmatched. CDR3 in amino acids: CASSRTGGGETQYF. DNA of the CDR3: TGTGCCAGCAGTCGTACGGGAGGGGGGGAGACCCAGTACTTC.

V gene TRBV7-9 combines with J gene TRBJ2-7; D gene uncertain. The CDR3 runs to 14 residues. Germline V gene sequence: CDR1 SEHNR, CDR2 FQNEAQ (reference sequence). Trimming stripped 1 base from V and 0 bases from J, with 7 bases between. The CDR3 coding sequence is TGTGCCAGCAGCTTAGGTCCGATCTCCTACGAGCAGTACTTC. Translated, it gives CASSLGPISYEQYF.

In nucleotides, the CDR3 is TGTGCCAGCAGTTTTTTCGGCGGTGCCGAGCAGTACTTC. It translates to CASSFFGGAEQYF. The rearrangement links TRBV28 to TRBJ2-7, with D unresolved. The V end lost 3 bases, the J end lost 6 bases, and 12 bases lay between the germline ends. The length of the CDR3 is 13 residues. CDR1 MDHEN and CDR2 SYDVKM come from the germline V gene. Full variable domain (remainder filled in from reference TRBV28 and TRBJ2-7): DVKVTQSSRYLVKRTGEKVFLECVQDMDHENMFWYRQDPGLGLRLIYFSYDVKMKEKGDIPEGYSVSREKKERFSLILESASTNQTSMYLCASSFFGGAEQYFGPGTRLTVT.

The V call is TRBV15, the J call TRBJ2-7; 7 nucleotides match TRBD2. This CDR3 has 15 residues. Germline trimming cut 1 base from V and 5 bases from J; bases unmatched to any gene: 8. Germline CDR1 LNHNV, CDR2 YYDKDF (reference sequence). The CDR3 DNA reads TGTGCCACCAGCAGAGCAGGAGGGAGGGCCAACGAGCAGTACTTC. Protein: CATSRAGGRANEQYF.

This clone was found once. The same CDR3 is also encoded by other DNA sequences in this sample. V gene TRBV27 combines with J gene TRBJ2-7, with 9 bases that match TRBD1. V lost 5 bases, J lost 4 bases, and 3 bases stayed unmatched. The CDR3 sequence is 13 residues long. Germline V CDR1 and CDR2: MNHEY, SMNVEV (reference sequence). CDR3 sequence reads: CASSQGTGYEQYF. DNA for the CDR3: TGTGCCAGCAGTCAAGGGACAGGGTACGAGCAGTACTTC.

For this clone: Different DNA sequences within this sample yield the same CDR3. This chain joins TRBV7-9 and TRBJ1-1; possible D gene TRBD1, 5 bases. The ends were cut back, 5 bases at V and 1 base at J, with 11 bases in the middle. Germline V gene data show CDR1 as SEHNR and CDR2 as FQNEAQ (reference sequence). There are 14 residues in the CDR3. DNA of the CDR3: TGTGCCAGCAGCCCTGGAGGGGAGAACACTGAAGCTTTCTTT. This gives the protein CASSPGGENTEAFF.

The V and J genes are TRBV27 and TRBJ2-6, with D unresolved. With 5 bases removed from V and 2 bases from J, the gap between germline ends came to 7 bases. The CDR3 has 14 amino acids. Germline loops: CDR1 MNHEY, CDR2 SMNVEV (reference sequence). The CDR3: CASSRVAGANVLTF. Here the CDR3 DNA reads TGTGCCAGCAGTCGGGTGGCTGGGGCCAACGTCCTGACTTTC. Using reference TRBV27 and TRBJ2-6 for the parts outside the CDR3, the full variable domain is EAQVTQNPRYLITVTGKKLTVTCSQNMNHEYMSWYRQDPGLGLRQIYYSMNVEVTDKGDVPEGYKVSRKEKRNFPLILESPSPNQTSLYFCASSRVAGANVLTFGAGSRLTVL.

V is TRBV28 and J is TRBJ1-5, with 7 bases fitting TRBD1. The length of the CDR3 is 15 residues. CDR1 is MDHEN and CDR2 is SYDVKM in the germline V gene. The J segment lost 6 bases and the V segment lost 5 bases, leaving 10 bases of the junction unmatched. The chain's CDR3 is CASSPPPGGFQPQHF. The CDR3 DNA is TGTGCCAGCAGTCCTCCACCAGGGGGATTTCAGCCCCAGCATTTT.

The CDR3 DNA follows: TGCGCCAGCAGTGAGTCTAGTGAAAAACTGTTTTTT. It encodes CASSESSEKLFF. The chain has TRBV10-2 and TRBJ1-4; D is uncertain. CDR3 length: 12 amino acids. CDR1 and CDR2 (germline): WSHSY, SAAADI. V lost 0 bases and J 7 bases, leaving 3 bases between the germline ends.

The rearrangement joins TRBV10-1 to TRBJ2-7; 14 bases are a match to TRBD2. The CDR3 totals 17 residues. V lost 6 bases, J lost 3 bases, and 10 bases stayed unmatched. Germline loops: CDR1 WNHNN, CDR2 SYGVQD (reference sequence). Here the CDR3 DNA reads TGCGCCAGCAGCCCCGGGACTAGCGGGAGTATGATCTACGAGCAGTACTTC. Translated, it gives CASSPGTSGSMIYEQYF.

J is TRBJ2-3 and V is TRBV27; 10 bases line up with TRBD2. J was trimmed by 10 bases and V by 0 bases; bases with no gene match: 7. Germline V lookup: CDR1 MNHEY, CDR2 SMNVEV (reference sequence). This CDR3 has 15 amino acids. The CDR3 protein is CASSLSPKTSGSQYF. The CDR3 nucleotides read TGTGCCAGCAGTTTATCGCCAAAGACTAGCGGGTCGCAGTATTTT.

CDR3 DNA sequence: TGTGCCAGCAGCCCGCCGGGACTAGGGAGCTACGAGCAGTACTTC. Amino acid sequence: CASSPPGLGSYEQYF. The chain combines TRBV7-9 with TRBJ2-7, with 8 bases matching TRBD2. The germline V gene has CDR1 SEHNR and CDR2 FQNEAQ (reference sequence). With V trimmed by 5 bases and J by 3 bases, 9 bases remained unmatched. The CDR3 sequence is 15 residues long.

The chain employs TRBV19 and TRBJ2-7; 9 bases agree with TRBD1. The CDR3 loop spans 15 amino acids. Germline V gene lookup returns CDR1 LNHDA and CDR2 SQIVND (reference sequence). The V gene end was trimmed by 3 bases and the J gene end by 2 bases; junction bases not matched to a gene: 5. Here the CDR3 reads CASSIGTGSAYEQYF. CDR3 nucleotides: TGTGCCAGTAGTATCGGGACAGGGAGTGCCTACGAGCAGTACTTC.

The CDR3 here is CASSPSGDSYEQYF. The DNA of the CDR3 is TGTGCCAGCAGCCCCAGCGGAGACTCCTACGAGCAGTACTTC. The rearrangement links TRBV9 to TRBJ2-7; possible D gene TRBD2, 5 bases. The germline V gene encodes CDR1 SGDLS and CDR2 YYNGEE. The CDR3 is made up of 14 amino acids. Trimming pared 4 bases from V and 0 bases from J, leaving 11 bases between.

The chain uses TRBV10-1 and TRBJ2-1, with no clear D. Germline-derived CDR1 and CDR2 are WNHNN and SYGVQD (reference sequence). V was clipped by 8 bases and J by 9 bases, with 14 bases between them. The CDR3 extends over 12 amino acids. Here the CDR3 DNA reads TGCGCCAGCTCCAGGATGGACGGTGAGCAGTTCTTC. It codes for CASSRMDGEQFF.

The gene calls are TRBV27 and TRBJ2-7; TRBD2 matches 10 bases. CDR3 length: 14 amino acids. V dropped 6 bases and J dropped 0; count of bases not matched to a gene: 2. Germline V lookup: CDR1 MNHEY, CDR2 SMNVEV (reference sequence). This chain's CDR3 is CASSGLADSYEQYF. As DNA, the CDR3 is TGTGCCAGCAGCGGACTAGCGGACTCCTACGAGCAGTACTTC.

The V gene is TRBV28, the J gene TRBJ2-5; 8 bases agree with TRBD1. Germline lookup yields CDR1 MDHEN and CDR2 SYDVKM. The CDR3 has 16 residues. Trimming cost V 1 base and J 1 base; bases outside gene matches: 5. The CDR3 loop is CASSLFQGATQETQYF. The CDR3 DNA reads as TGTGCCAGCAGTTTATTCCAGGGGGCGACCCAAGAGACCCAGTACTTC.

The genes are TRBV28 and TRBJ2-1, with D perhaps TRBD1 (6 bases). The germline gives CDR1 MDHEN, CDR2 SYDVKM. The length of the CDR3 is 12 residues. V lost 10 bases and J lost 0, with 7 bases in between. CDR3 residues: CATGDSYNEQFF. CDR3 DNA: TGTGCCACAGGGGACTCCTACAATGAGCAGTTCTTC.

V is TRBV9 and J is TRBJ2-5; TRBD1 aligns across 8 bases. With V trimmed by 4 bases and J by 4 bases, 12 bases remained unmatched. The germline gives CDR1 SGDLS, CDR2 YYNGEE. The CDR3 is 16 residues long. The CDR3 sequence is CASSTSRTGLGETQYF. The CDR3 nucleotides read TGTGCCAGCAGCACTTCTAGGACAGGGCTGGGAGAGACCCAGTACTTC. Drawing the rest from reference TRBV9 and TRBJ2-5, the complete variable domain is DSGVTQTPKHLITATGQRVTLRCSPRSGDLSVYWYQQSLDQGLQFLIQYYNGEERAKGNILERFSAQQFPDLHSELNLSSLELGDSALYFCASSTSRTGLGETQYFGPGTRLLVL.

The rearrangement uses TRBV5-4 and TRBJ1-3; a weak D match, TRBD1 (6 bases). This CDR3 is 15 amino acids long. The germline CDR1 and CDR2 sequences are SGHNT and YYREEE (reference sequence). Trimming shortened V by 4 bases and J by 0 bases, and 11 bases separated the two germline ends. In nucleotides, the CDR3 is TGTGCCAGCAGCATGGGGGGACACTCTGGAAACACCATATATTTT. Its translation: CASSMGGHSGNTIYF.